These 27 T cell receptor beta chains came from one sample sequenced in a study of blood T cell repertoires in COVID-19. Clones were sequenced by immunoSEQ multiplex PCR, and TCRdb holds only the in-frame ones, with some missing. This table holds more than 200,000 clones, about 90% found once. Sample: peripheral blood. These receptors all come from an older woman with acute or convalescent COVID-19.

The chain uses TRBV30 and TRBJ1-2; TRBD1 matches at 7 bases. This CDR3 is 13 amino acids long. Germline assignment: CDR1 GTSNPN and CDR2 SVGIG (reference sequence). V dropped 4 bases and J dropped 0; count of bases not matched to a gene: 2. CDR3: CAWTGGTNYGYTF. The CDR3 DNA sequence: TGTGCCTGGACAGGGGGGACTAACTATGGCTACACCTTC.

V and J are TRBV6-5 and TRBJ1-3, with D uncertain. This CDR3 spans 13 amino acids. V lost 6 bases to trimming and J lost 2 bases, with 8 bases between them. CDR1 is MNHEY, CDR2 SVGAGI, per germline. The CDR3 spells CASRQSPGNTIYF. CDR3 nucleotides: TGTGCCAGCAGACAGTCCCCTGGAAACACCATATATTTT.

The chain employs TRBV7-2 and TRBJ2-3, with D maybe TRBD2 (6 bases). CDR1 is SGHTA, CDR2 FQGNSA, per germline. The V and J ends lost 5 bases and 2 bases respectively, with 11 bases between them. This CDR3 region has 14 residues. CDR3 sequence: CASSTGLNTDTQYF. CDR3 bases: TGTGCCAGCAGCACGGGACTCAACACAGATACGCAGTATTTT.

V is TRBV19 and J is TRBJ1-1; 7 bases map to TRBD1. The CDR3 is made up of 12 amino acids. Germline values: CDR1 LNHDA, CDR2 SQIVND (reference sequence). V lost 5 bases and J lost 4; bases outside the gene matches: 1. CDR3 coding DNA: TGTGCCAGTAGTTCAGGGGGCACTGAAGCTTTCTTT. The encoded protein is CASSSGGTEAFF.

The chain is built from TRBV7-2 and TRBJ1-1; D is unclear. Germline V gene lookup returns CDR1 SGHTA and CDR2 FQGNSA. This CDR3 comprises 14 residues. Trimming removed 5 bases at V and 7 bases at J, with 17 bases between. CDR3 region: CASSQPRSVSEAFF. DNA of the CDR3: TGTGCCAGCAGCCAACCGAGGTCCGTCAGTGAAGCTTTCTTT.

There are a few counts of this clone. The chain joins TRBV10-2 to TRBJ2-7; D unresolved. This CDR3 is 13 amino acids long. V was pared by 0 bases and J by 0 bases, with 3 bases between. The V gene's germline CDR1 is WSHSY and CDR2 SAAADI. DNA for the CDR3: TGCGCCAGCAGTGAGTCCGTCTCCTACGAGCAGTACTTC. It codes for CASSESVSYEQYF.

CDR3 residues: CASSGQGTGNTIYF. CDR3 DNA sequence: TGTGCCAGCTCAGGACAGGGTACTGGAAACACCATATATTTT. The chain is built from TRBV18 and TRBJ1-3, with 8 bases aligning to TRBD1. This CDR3 is built from 14 residues. Germline trimming cut 5 bases from V and 2 bases from J; bases unmatched to any gene: 2. Germline loops: CDR1 KGHSH, CDR2 LQKENI.

CDR3 amino acids: CAWSRQGGTDTQYF. DNA for the CDR3: TGTGCCTGGAGTCGACAGGGGGGGACAGATACGCAGTATTTT. The V gene is TRBV30, the J gene TRBJ2-3, with 9 bases that match TRBD1. From germline, CDR1 is GTSNPN and CDR2 SVGIG (reference sequence). J gave up 3 bases and V 2 bases, and 3 bases lay outside the gene matches. The CDR3 contains 14 residues. The full variable domain, rest sourced from reference TRBV30 and TRBJ2-3, is SQTIHQWPATLVQPVGSPLSLECTVEGTSNPNLYWYRQAAGRGLQLLFYSVGIGQISSEVPQNLSASRPQDRQFILSSKKLLLSDSGFYLCAWSRQGGTDTQYFGPGTRLTVL.

The CDR3 loop is CASETPGTGNSPLHF. CDR3 in DNA: TGTGCCAGCGAGACCCCCGGGACAGGCAATTCACCCCTCCACTTT. This sequence joins TRBV28 and TRBJ1-6, with 8 bases matching TRBD1. Germline V gene data show CDR1 as MDHEN and CDR2 as SYDVKM. CDR3 length: 15 residues. J gave up 7 bases and V 8 bases, and 10 bases lay outside the gene matches.

The chain has TRBV10-3 and TRBJ1-2; D unresolved. V shed 6 bases and J shed 1 base, with 9 bases lying between them. This CDR3 has 13 residues. Per germline, CDR1 ENHRY and CDR2 SYGVKD. CDR3 region: CAIRVNSNYGYTF. The CDR3 nucleotides read TGTGCCATCAGGGTGAACAGTAACTATGGCTACACCTTC.

This chain connects TRBV28 to TRBJ1-3; possible D gene TRBD1, 5 bases. The CDR3 loop spans 16 amino acids. V lost 3 bases and J lost 0, with 12 bases in between. From germline, CDR1 is MDHEN and CDR2 SYDVKM. CDR3 loop: CASSLWGRTSGNTIYF. The CDR3 DNA follows: TGTGCCAGCAGTTTGTGGGGCAGGACCTCTGGAAACACCATATATTTT.

This chain connects TRBV18 to TRBJ2-5, with 10 bases aligning to TRBD2. There are 17 residues in the CDR3. The germline gives CDR1 KGHSH, CDR2 LQKENI. Unmatched junction bases numbered 11, after V lost 2 bases and J lost 5 bases. The CDR3 nucleotides read TGTGCCAGCTCACCAAACACGGTAGCGGGAGGCGGGGAGACCCAGTACTTC. Its protein is CASSPNTVAGGGETQYF. The variable domain in full, completed from reference TRBV18 and TRBJ2-5, reads NAGVMQNPRHLVRRRGQEARLRCSPMKGHSHVYWYRQLPEEGLKFMVYLQKENIIDESGMPKERFSAEFPKEGPSILRIQQVVRGDSAAYFCASSPNTVAGGGETQYFGPGTRLLVL.

The chain has TRBV5-1 and TRBJ2-5, with 8 nucleotides matching TRBD1. The CDR3 covers 16 residues. The germline V gene encodes CDR1 SGHRS and CDR2 YFSETQ. Losses at the gene ends were 5 bases for V and 0 bases for J; bases not matched to a gene: 9. The CDR3 DNA reads TGCGCCAGCAGATTTCAGGGGGCGCCCAACCAAGAGACCCAGTACTTC. Encoded protein: CASRFQGAPNQETQYF.

V is TRBV7-2 and J is TRBJ2-1; TRBD2 matches at 16 bases. The CDR3 length is 16 residues. CDR1 is SGHTA and CDR2 is FQGNSA in the germline V gene. The trim removed 4 bases at V and 12 bases at J, leaving 9 bases unmatched. CDR3 sequence: CASSSPGLAGGRGQFF. CDR3 sequence (DNA): TGTGCCAGCAGCTCGCCGGGACTAGCGGGAGGGAGAGGGCAGTTCTTC.

The V call is TRBV28, the J call TRBJ1-3; TRBD1 aligns across 7 bases. The germline gives CDR1 MDHEN, CDR2 SYDVKM. The CDR3 length is 14 residues. V lost 6 bases to trimming and J lost 3 bases; unmatched junction nucleotides: 5. The CDR3 here is CASRRQGVGNTIYF. The CDR3 DNA reads TGTGCCAGCAGGAGACAGGGTGTTGGAAACACCATATATTTT.

CDR3 sequence (DNA): TGTGCCAGCAGTGACTCGGCCAGGGTTAGCAATCAGCCCCAGCATTTT. It codes for CASSDSARVSNQPQHF. This chain uses TRBV6-4 with TRBJ1-5; maybe TRBD1 (5 bases). The CDR3 is 16 residues long. In germline, CDR1 is MRHNA, CDR2 SNTAGT. The V end lost 0 bases, the J end lost 0 bases, and 9 bases lay between the germline ends.

The gene calls are TRBV18 and TRBJ1-6; 7 bases line up with TRBD1. The CDR3 totals 14 residues. The V segment lost 7 bases and the J segment 6 bases; nucleotides outside the gene matches: 6. The germline V gene encodes CDR1 KGHSH and CDR2 LQKENI. The CDR3 DNA follows: TGTGCCAGCTTACAGGGGCGTGGTAATTCACCCCTCCACTTT. As protein: CASLQGRGNSPLHF.

V usage is TRBV4-3 and J usage is TRBJ1-6, with D tentatively TRBD1 (5 bases). Germline CDR1 LGHNA, CDR2 YSLEER. Trimming took 0 bases from V and 9 from J, leaving 18 bases between them. The CDR3 has 17 amino acids. The CDR3 DNA reads as TGCGCCAGCAGCCAAGATAATAGAGCAGGGTGGGGTTCACCCCTCCACTTT. Translated: CASSQDNRAGWGSPLHF.

The V gene is TRBV19, the J gene TRBJ2-3, with D perhaps TRBD2 (6 bases). With 3 bases removed from V and 3 bases from J, the gap between germline ends came to 7 bases. The germline CDR1 and CDR2 sequences are LNHDA and SQIVND (reference sequence). CDR3 length: 13 residues. The CDR3 reads CASSIGTTDTQYF. The CDR3, as DNA: TGTGCCAGTAGTATCGGGACTACAGATACGCAGTATTTT.

J is TRBJ1-1 and V is TRBV14, with D hard to call. The CDR3 spans 16 residues. V lost 1 base and J lost 6, with 18 bases in between. Germline CDR1 and CDR2: SGHDN and FVKESK. Written as DNA, the CDR3 is TGTGCCAGCAGCCAAGGGGCGGGAACCTCCATCTCTGAAGCTTTCTTT. It codes for CASSQGAGTSISEAFF.

The V call is TRBV7-9, the J call TRBJ2-1; weak D call: TRBD2 (6 bases). This CDR3 region has 15 residues. Germline V gene data show CDR1 as SEHNR and CDR2 as FQNEAQ (reference sequence). V was cut by 4 bases and J by 2 bases, with 12 bases left in between. CDR3 region: CASSSTGVAYNEQFF. CDR3 nucleotide sequence: TGTGCCAGCAGCTCAACGGGAGTGGCCTACAATGAGCAGTTCTTC.

This sequence joins TRBV5-5 and TRBJ2-5; a possible D gene is TRBD1 (6 bases). This CDR3 has 14 amino acids. The germline gives CDR1 SGHKS, CDR2 YYEKEE (reference sequence). Trimming pared 0 bases from V and 5 bases from J, leaving 11 bases between. CDR3 loop: CASSLGRGGETQYF. The CDR3 region has the DNA TGTGCCAGCAGCTTGGGCAGGGGTGGCGAGACCCAGTACTTC.

The CDR3 DNA follows: TGTGCCTGGAGTGTTGTTATAGGGGAAACCCAGTACTTC. Translation gives CAWSVVIGETQYF. The chain couples TRBV30 to TRBJ2-5; maybe TRBD1 (5 bases). Trimming cost V 0 bases and J 8 bases, with 13 bases left between them. This CDR3 is built from 13 residues. CDR1 GTSNPN and CDR2 SVGIG come from the germline V gene (reference sequence).

The chain has TRBV7-2 and TRBJ2-1; D might be TRBD2 (6 bases). CDR1 SGHTA and CDR2 FQGNSA come from the germline V gene. The germline V and J ends were trimmed by 2 bases and 7 bases, with 18 bases remaining between them. This CDR3 has 16 residues. In nucleotides, the CDR3 is TGTGCCAGCAGCTTACTCATGGCTAGCGCGAAGAATGAGCAGTTCTTC. Encoded protein: CASSLLMASAKNEQFF.

J is TRBJ1-6 and V is TRBV7-2, with D maybe TRBD1 (6 bases). The length of the CDR3 is 14 residues. Between the trimmed V and J ends, which lost 0 bases and 10 bases, there was a span of 10 bases. Germline V gives CDR1 SGHTA, CDR2 FQGNSA. This CDR3 reads CASSLAGRGSPLHF. The CDR3 DNA sequence: TGTGCCAGCAGCTTAGCAGGCAGGGGATCACCCCTCCACTTT.

V gene TRBV29-1 combines with J gene TRBJ1-2; TRBD1 matches 7 bases. V shed 2 bases and J 4 bases; nucleotides not matched to a gene: 4. The V gene's germline CDR1 is SQVTM and CDR2 ANQGSEA. The CDR3 is made up of 13 amino acids. The CDR3 coding sequence is TGCAGCGTTGAAAGGGGACAGATCTATGGCTACACCTTC. This codes for CSVERGQIYGYTF.

J is TRBJ2-3 and V is TRBV9; 10 nucleotides align to TRBD2. The CDR3 covers 16 residues. V was clipped by 3 bases and J by 2 bases; unmatched bases: 6. CDR1 and CDR2 from the germline V gene are SGDLS and YYNGEE. As DNA, the CDR3 is TGTGCCAGCAGCGAGAGAGGGACTAGCGCCACAGATACGCAGTATTTT. Protein product: CASSERGTSATDTQYF.